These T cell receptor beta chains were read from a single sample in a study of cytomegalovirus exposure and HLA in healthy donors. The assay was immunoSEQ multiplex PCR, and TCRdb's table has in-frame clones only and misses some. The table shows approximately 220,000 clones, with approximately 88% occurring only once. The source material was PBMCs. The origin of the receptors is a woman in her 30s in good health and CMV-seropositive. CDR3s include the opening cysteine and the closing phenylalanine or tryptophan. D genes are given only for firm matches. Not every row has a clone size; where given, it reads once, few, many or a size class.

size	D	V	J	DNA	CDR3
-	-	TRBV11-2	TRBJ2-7	TGTGCCAGCAGCTTAGGGGTACTCAAGGGGTACGAGCAGTACTTC	CASSLGVLKGYEQYF
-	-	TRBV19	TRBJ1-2	TGTGCCAGTAGTCTTGGGGGCAACTATGGCTACACCTTC	CASSLGGNYGYTF
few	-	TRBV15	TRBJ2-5	TGTGCCACCAACACGCGGGTTCAAGAGACCCAGTACTTC	CATNTRVQETQYF
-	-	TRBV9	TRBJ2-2	TGTGCCAGCAAGTGGGACAACACCGGGGAGCTGTTTTTT	CASKWDNTGELFF
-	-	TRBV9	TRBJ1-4	TGTGCCAGCAGCGCTTCCGGGACAAGGGATGAAAAACTGTTTTTT	CASSASGTRDEKLFF
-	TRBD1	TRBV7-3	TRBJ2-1	TGTGCCAGCAGCTTGGACAGGGGGTCTGGGAATGAGCAGTTCTTC	CASSLDRGSGNEQFF
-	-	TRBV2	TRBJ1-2	TGTGCCAGCAGTGAAACTGACAGGAACTATGGCTACACCTTC	CASSETDRNYGYTF
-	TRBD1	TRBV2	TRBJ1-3	TGTGCCAGCAGGGGACAGCGAACCATGAGCTCTGGAAACACCATATATTTT	CASRGQRTMSSGNTIYF
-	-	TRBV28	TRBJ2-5	TGTGCCAGCAGTTTTCTCCGGACGCTAGAGACCCAGTACTTC	CASSFLRTLETQYF
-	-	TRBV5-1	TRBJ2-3	TGCGCCAGCAGCGTGGGACAAGCTTACACAGATACGCAGTATTTT	CASSVGQAYTDTQYF
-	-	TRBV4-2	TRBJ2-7	TGTGCCAGCAGCCCTGACACCTACGAGCAGTACTTC	CASSPDTYEQYF
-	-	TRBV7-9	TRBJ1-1	TGTGCCAGCAGCTTATTACAGGTGAACACTGAAGCTTTCTTT	CASSLLQVNTEAFF
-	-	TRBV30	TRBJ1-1	TGTGCCTGGAGGGGGAAGAATCCCGCGTTCATGAACACTGAAGCTTTCTTT	CAWRGKNPAFMNTEAFF
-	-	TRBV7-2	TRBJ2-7	TGTGCCAGCAGCTCCCAATACGAGCAGTACTTC	CASSSQYEQYF
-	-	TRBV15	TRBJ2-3	TGTGCCACCAGCAGAGAGGGCAGGGGGGACACAGATACGCAGTATTTT	CATSREGRGDTDTQYF
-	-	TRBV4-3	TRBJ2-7	TGCGCCAGCAGCCAAGAGGTAGTCAGATCCTACGAGCAGTACTTC	CASSQEVVRSYEQYF
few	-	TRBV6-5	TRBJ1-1	TGTGCCAGCAGGCGGGGTTTCGACACTGAAGCTTTCTTT	CASRRGFDTEAFF